The clone carrying this TCR beta chain was detected only a few times. Its target is unknown. A read error may account for a junction end that differs from germline. Per the germline V gene, CDR1 is SSHAT and CDR2 is FNYEAQ (reference sequence). This CDR3 has 14 amino acids. This sample stems from a study of CD4 T cells in relation to SARS-CoV-2 and coronaviruses. Study as a whole: ViraFEST: roughly 10-day antigen culture of PBMCs, then TCR beta CDR3 sequencing.

Method: immunoSEQ multiplex PCR; TCRdb's copy keeps in-frame clones and lacks some. The data contain 20,000 to 25,000 clones, 72% of them singletons. Unexposed donor CD4+ T cells date from about 2011-2018, before the COVID-19 pandemic. Isolation of CD4+ T cells took place after 10 days in culture. The chain links TRBV7-7 to TRBJ2-5; D remains ambiguous. This TCR was sampled from a human donor in good health. Sample: CD4+ T cells from PBMCs, cultured in vitro. In nucleotides, the CDR3 is TGTGCTAGCAGCTTAGGAAGGGCACAAGAGACCCAGTACTTC. This codes for CASSLGRAQETQYF.